These T cell receptor beta chains were read from a single sample in a study of blood T cell repertoires in COVID-19. Only in-frame clones appear in the TCRdb table, and some are missing; sequencing was by immunoSEQ multiplex PCR. The table lists roughly 200,000 clones, under 90% of them singletons. Material for sequencing was PBMCs or T cells enriched from blood (not recorded which). These receptors all stem from a woman in her fifties or sixties who had been exposed to COVID-19. Each CDR3 is given with its conserved first and last residue.

V,CDR3
TRBV25-1,CASSPQGSLTYEQYF
TRBV4-2,CASSRTSGLASYNEQFF
TRBV7-9,CASSLSGGNTEAFF
TRBV30,CAWRPSYNEQFF
TRBV2,CASSSSGNQPQHF
TRBV11-2,CASSSLQGKDYGYTF
TRBV28,CASSLFRGGTEAFF
TRBV7-2,CASSLDRAGKNSPLHF
TRBV9,CASSPGGPNQPQHF
TRBV29-1,CSVDGGRGLTEAFF
TRBV5-6,CASSLDRGSYNSPLHF
TRBV28,CASSSLQGPLSETQYF
TRBV3-1/TRBV3-2,CASSLRVGRIPSSGANVLTF
TRBV7-9,CASSRNRLAGDVDTQYF
TRBV5-4,CASSLRGTEAFF
TRBV2,CASTRQISSGNTIYF
TRBV3-1/TRBV3-2,CASSSPPGQGNTIYF
TRBV6-1,CASSGLGQGSRGEQFF
TRBV6-8,CASTRGDTQYF
TRBV5-6,CASSPGLREGETQYF
TRBV10-3,CAISPGQGAGNTIYF
TRBV19,CASSSRGGFYEQYF
TRBV30,CAWSGQGHTYGYTF
TRBV12-3/TRBV12-4,CASSLLNEQFF
TRBV10-3,CAIRPSDRDEQFF
TRBV19,CASIPAGTLSPLIPNTGELFF
TRBV18,CASSRWGTLAYEQYF
TRBV4-3,CASRLGVVNTEAFF